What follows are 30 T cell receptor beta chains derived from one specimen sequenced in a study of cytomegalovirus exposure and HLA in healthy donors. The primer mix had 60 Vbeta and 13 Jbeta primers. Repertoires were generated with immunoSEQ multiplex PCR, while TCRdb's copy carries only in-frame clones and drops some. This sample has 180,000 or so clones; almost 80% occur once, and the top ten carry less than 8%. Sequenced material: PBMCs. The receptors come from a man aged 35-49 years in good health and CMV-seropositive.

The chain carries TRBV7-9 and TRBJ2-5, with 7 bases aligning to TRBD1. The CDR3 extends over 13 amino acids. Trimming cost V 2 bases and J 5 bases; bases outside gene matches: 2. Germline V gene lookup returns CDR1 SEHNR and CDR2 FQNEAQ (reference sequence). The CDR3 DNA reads TGTGCCAGCAGCTTATCACAGGGGGAGACCCAGTACTTC. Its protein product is CASSLSQGETQYF.

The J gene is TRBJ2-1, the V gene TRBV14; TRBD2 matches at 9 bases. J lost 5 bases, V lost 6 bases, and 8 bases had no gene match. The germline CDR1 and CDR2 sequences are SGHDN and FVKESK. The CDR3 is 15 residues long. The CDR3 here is CASRPGLALHNEQFF. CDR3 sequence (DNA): TGTGCCAGCAGACCTGGACTAGCGTTGCACAATGAGCAGTTCTTC. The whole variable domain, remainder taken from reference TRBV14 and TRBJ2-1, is EAGVTQFPSHSVIEKGQTVTLRCDPISGHDNLYWYRRVMGKEIKFLLHFVKESKQDESGMPNNRFLAERTGGTYSTLKVQPAELEDSGVYFCASRPGLALHNEQFFGPGTRLTVL.

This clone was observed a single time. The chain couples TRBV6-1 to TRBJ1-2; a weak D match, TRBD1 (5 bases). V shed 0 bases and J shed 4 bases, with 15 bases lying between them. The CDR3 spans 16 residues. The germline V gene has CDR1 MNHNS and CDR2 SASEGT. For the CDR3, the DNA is TGTGCCAGCAGTGAAGCGGGGGGAGGGCTTGGCTATGGCTACACCTTC. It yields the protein CASSEAGGGLGYGYTF.

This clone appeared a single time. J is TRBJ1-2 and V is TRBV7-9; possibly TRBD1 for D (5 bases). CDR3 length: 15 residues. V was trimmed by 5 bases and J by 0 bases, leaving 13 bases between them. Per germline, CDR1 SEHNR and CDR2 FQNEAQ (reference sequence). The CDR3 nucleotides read TGTGCCAGCAGCGCGGGGCCTCAAACTAACTATGGCTACACCTTC. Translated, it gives CASSAGPQTNYGYTF. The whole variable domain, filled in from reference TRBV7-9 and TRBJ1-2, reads DTGVSQNPRHKITKRGQNVTFRCDPISEHNRLYWYRQTLGQGPEFLTYFQNEAQLEKSRLLSDRFSAERPKGSFSTLEIQRTEQGDSAMYLCASSAGPQTNYGYTFGSGTRLTVV.

The CDR3 loop reads CASSRPGTNYGYTF. The CDR3 coding sequence is TGTGCCAGCAGCCGGCCCGGGACAAACTATGGCTACACCTTC. The V gene is TRBV6-5, the J gene TRBJ1-2, with a tentative D call TRBD1 (6 bases). With 6 bases removed from V and 2 bases from J, the gap between germline ends came to 13 bases. The CDR3 is 14 amino acids. Germline CDR1 is MNHEY and CDR2 is SVGAGI.

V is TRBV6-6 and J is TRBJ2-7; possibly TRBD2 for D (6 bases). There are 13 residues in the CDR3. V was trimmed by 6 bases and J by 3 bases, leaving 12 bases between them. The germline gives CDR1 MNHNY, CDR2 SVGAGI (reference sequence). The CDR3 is CASRLGSLYEQYF. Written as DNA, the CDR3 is TGTGCCAGCAGGCTCGGGAGTCTCTACGAGCAGTACTTC.

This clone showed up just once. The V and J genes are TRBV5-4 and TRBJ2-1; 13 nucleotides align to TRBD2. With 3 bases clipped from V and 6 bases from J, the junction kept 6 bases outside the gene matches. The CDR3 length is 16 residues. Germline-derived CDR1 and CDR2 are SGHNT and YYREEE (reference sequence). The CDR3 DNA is TGTGCCAGCAGCTCCCGACTAGCGGGAGGAGTCAATGAGCAGTTCTTC. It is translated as CASSSRLAGGVNEQFF.

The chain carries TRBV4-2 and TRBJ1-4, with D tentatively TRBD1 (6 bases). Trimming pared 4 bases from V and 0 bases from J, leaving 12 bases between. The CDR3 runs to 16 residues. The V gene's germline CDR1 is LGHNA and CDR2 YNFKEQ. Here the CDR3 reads CASSPTSGATNEKLFF. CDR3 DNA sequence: TGTGCCAGCAGCCCAACCTCAGGGGCAACTAATGAAAAACTGTTTTTT.

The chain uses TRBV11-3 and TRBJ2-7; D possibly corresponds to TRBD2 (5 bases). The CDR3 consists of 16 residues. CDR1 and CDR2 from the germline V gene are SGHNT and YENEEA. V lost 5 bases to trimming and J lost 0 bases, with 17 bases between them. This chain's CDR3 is CASSDKIALSSYEQYF. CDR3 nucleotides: TGTGCCAGCAGCGACAAGATAGCGTTAAGCTCCTACGAGCAGTACTTC.

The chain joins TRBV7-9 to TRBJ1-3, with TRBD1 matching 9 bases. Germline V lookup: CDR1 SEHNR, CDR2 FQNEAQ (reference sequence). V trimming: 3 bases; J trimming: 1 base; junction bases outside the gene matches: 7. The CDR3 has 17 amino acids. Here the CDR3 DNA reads TGTGCCAGCAGCTTGTCCACAGGGGGCTTGTCTGGAAACACCATATATTTT. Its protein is CASSLSTGGLSGNTIYF.

This chain's CDR3 is CASSPPRAREQYF. The CDR3 DNA reads TGTGCCAGCAGCCCACCGAGAGCTCGGGAGCAGTACTTC. The chain links TRBV13 to TRBJ2-7; D unresolved. This CDR3 has 13 amino acids. The V end was cut by 5 bases, the J end by 7 bases, with 15 bases between. The V gene's germline CDR1 is PRHDT and CDR2 FYEKMQ (reference sequence).

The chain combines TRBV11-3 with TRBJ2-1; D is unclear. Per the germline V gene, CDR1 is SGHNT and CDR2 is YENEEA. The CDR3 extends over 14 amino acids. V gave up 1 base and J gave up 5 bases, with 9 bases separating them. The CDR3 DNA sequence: TGTGCCAGCAGCTTAGGTCGGTTCAACAATGAGCAGTTCTTC. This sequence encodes CASSLGRFNNEQFF.

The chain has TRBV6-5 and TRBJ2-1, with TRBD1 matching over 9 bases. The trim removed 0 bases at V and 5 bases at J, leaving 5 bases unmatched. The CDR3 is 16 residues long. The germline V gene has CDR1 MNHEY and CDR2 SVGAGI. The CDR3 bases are TGTGCCAGCAGTTACTCGGCGGGACAGGGAAACAATGAGCAGTTCTTC. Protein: CASSYSAGQGNNEQFF.

CDR3 bases: TGTGCCAGTAGTTCAGGGGGGTGGGGACAGGGAGGTATGGGGAATGAGCAGTTCTTC. Amino acids: CASSSGGWGQGGMGNEQFF. J is TRBJ2-1 and V is TRBV19; the match to TRBD1 covers 9 bases. Germline CDR1 reads LNHDA; CDR2 reads SQIVND (reference sequence). Unmatched junction bases numbered 21, after V lost 5 bases and J lost 7 bases. The CDR3 totals 19 residues.

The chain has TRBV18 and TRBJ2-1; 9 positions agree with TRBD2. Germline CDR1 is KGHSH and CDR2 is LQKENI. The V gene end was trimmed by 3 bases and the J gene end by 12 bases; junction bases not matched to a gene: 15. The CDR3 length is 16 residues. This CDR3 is CASSPSAPAGGEGQFF. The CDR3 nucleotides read TGTGCCAGCTCACCCTCGGCACCAGCGGGAGGAGAAGGGCAGTTCTTC.

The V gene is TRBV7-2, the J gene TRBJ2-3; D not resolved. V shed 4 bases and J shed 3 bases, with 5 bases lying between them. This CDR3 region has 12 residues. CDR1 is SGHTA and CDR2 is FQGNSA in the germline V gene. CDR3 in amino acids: CASSSLTDTQYF. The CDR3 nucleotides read TGTGCCAGCAGCTCCCTAACAGATACGCAGTATTTT.

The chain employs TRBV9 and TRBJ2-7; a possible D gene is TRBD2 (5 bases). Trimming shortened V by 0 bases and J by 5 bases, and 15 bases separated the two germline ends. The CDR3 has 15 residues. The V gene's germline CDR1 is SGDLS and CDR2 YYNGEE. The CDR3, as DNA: TGTGCCAGCAGCGTAGGCGGGTCAATGCTCAACGAGCAGTACTTC. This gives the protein CASSVGGSMLNEQYF. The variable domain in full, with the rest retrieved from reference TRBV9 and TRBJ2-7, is DSGVTQTPKHLITATGQRVTLRCSPRSGDLSVYWYQQSLDQGLQFLIQYYNGEERAKGNILERFSAQQFPDLHSELNLSSLELGDSALYFCASSVGGSMLNEQYFGPGTRLTVT.

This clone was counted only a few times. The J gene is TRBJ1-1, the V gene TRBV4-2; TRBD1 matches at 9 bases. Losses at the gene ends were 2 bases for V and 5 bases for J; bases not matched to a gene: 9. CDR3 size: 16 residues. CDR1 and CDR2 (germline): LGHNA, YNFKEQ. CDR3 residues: CASSQPDRGPGTEAFF. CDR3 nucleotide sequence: TGTGCCAGCAGCCAACCGGACAGGGGCCCTGGGACTGAAGCTTTCTTT.

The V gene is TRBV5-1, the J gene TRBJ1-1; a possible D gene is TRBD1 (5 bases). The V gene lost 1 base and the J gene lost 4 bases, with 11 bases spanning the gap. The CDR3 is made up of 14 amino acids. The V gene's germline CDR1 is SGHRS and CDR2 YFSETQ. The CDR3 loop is CASSLQAGTTEAFF. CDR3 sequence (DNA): TGCGCCAGCAGCTTGCAGGCGGGGACCACTGAAGCTTTCTTT.

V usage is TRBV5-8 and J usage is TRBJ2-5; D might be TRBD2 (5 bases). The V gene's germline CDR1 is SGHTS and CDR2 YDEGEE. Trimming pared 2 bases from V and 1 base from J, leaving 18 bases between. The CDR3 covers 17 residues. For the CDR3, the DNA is TGTGCCAGCAGCTTTGGTCGGGGTGGGAAAATCCAAGAGACCCAGTACTTC. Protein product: CASSFGRGGKIQETQYF. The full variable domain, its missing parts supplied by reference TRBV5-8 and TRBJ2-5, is EAGVTQSPTHLIKTRGQQATLRCSPISGHTSVYWYQQALGLGLQFLLWYDEGEERNRGNFPPRFSGRQFPNYSSELNVNALELEDSALYLCASSFGRGGKIQETQYFGPGTRLLVL.

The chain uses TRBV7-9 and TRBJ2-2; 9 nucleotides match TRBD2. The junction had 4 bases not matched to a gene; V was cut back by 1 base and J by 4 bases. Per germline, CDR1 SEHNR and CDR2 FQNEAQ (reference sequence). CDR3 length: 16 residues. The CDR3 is CASSLGGTSPTGELFF. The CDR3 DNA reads TGTGCCAGCAGCTTAGGTGGGACTAGCCCCACCGGGGAGCTGTTTTTT.

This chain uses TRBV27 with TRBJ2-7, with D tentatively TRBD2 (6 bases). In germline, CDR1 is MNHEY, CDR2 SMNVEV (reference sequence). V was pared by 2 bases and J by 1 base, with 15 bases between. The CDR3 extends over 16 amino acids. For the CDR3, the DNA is TGTGCCAGCAGTTTAAGTAGACTAGAAGGGTCCTACGAGCAGTACTTC. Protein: CASSLSRLEGSYEQYF.

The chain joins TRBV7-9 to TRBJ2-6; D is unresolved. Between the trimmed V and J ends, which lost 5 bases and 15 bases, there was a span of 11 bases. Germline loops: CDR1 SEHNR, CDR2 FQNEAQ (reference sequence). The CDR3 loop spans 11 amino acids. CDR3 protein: CASSEVGGLTF. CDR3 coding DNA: TGTGCCAGCAGCGAGGTTGGCGGCCTGACTTTC.

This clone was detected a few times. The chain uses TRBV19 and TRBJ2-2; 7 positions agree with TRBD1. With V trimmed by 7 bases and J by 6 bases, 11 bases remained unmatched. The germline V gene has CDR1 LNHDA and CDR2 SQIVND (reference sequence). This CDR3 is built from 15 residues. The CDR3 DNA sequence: TGTGCCAGTACCGTCGTAGGGGGCCTGGCCGGGGAGCTGTTTTTT. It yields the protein CASTVVGGLAGELFF.

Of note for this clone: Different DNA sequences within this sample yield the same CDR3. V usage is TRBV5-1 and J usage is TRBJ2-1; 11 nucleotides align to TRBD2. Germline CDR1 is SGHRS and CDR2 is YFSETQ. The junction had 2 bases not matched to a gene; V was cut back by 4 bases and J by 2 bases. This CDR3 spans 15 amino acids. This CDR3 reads CASSTGLAAYNEQFF. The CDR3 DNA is TGCGCCAGCAGCACGGGACTAGCGGCCTACAATGAGCAGTTCTTC.

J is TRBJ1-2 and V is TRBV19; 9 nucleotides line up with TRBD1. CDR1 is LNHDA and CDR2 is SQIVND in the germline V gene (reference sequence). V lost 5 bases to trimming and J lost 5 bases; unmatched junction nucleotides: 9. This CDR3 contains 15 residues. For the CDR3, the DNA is TGTGCCAGTAGTCAACGGACAGGGGACCTATATGGCTACACCTTC. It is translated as CASSQRTGDLYGYTF. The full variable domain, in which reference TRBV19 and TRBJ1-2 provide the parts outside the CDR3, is DGGITQSPKYLFRKEGQNVTLSCEQNLNHDAMYWYRQDPGQGLRLIYYSQIVNDFQKGDIAEGYSVSREKKESFPLTVTSAQKNPTAFYLCASSQRTGDLYGYTFGSGTRLTVV.

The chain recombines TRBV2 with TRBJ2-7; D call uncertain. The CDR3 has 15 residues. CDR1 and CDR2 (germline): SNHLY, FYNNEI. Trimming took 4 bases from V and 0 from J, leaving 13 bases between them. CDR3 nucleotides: TGTGCCAGCAGTGCGTTGACTTCCCCCTCCTACGAGCAGTACTTC. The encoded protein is CASSALTSPSYEQYF.

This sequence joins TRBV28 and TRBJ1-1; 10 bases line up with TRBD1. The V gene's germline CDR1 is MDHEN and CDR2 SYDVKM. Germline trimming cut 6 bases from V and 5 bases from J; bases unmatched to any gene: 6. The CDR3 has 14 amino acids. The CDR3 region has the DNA TGTGCCAGCAGGACAGGGGGCTCGTATACTGAAGCTTTCTTT. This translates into CASRTGGSYTEAFF. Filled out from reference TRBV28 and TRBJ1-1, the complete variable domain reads DVKVTQSSRYLVKRTGEKVFLECVQDMDHENMFWYRQDPGLGLRLIYFSYDVKMKEKGDIPEGYSVSREKKERFSLILESASTNQTSMYLCASRTGGSYTEAFFGQGTRLTVV.

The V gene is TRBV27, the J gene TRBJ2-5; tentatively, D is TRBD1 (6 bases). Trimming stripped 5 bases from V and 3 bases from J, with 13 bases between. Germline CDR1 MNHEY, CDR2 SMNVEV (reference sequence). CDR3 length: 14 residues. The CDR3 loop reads CASSPWDNEETQYF. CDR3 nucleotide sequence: TGTGCCAGCAGTCCCTGGGACAACGAAGAGACCCAGTACTTC.

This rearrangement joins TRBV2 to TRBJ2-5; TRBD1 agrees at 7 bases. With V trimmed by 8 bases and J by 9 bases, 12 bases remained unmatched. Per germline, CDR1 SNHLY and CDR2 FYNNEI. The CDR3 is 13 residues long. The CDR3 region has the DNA TGTGCCAGCGAAAGGGACAGTGACGTTCCCCAGTACTTC. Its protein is CASERDSDVPQYF. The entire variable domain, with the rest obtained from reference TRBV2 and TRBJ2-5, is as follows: EPEVTQTPSHQVTQMGQEVILRCVPISNHLYFYWYRQILGQKVEFLVSFYNNEISEKSEIFDDQFSVERPDGSNFTLKIRSTKLEDSAMYFCASERDSDVPQYFGPGTRLLVL.